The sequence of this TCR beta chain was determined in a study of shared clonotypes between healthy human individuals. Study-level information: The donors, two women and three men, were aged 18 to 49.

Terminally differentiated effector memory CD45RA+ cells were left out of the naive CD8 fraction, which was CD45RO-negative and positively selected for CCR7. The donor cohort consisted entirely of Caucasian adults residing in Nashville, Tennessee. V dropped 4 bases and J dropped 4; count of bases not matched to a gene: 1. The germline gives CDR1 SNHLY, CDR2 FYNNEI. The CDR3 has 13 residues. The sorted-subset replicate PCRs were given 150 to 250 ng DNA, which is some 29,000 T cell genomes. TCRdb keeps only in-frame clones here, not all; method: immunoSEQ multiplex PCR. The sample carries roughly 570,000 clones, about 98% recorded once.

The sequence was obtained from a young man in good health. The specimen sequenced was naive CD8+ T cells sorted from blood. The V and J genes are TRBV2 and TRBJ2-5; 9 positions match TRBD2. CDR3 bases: TGTGCCAGCAGTGGGCGGGAGGGAGAGACCCAGTACTTC. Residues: CASSGREGETQYF.